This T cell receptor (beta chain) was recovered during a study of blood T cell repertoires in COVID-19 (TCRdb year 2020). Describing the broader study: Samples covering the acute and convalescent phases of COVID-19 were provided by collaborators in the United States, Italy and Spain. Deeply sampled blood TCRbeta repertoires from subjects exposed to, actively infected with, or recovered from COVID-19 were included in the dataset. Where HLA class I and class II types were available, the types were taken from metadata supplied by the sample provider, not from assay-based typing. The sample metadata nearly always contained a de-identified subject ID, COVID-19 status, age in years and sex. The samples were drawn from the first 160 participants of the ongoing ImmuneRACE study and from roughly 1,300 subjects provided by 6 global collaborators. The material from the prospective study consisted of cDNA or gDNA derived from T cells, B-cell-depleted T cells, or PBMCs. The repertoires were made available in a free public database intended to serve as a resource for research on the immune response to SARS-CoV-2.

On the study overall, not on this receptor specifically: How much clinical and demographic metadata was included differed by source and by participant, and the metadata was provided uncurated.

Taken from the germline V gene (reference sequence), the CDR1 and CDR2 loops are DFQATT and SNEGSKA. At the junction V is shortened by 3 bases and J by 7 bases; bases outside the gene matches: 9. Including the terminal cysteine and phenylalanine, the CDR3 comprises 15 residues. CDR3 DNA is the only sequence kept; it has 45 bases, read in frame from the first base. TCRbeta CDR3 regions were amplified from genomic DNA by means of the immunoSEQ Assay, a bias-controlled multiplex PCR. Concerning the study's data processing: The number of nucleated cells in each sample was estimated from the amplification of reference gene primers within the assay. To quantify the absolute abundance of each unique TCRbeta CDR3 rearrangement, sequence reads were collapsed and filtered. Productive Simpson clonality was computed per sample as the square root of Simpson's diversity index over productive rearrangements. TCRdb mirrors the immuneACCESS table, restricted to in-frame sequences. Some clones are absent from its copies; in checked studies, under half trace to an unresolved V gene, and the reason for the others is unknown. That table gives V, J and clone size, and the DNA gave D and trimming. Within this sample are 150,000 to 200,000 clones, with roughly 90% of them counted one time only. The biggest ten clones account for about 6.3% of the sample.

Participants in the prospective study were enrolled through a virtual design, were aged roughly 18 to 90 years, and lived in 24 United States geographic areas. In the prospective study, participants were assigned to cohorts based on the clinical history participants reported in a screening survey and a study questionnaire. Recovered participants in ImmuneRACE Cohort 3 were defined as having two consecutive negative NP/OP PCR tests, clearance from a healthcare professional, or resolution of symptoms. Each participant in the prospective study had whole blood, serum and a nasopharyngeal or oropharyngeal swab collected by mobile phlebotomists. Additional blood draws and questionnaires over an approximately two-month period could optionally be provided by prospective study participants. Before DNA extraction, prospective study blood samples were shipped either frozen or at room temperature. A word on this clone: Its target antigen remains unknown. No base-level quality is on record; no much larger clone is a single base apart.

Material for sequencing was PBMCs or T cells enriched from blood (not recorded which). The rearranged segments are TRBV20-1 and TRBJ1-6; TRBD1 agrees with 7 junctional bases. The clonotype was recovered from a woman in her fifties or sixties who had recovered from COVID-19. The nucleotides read TGCAGTGCTAGTGGCAGGGGGGCATCGAATTCACCCCTCCACTTT. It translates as CSASGRGASNSPLHF.